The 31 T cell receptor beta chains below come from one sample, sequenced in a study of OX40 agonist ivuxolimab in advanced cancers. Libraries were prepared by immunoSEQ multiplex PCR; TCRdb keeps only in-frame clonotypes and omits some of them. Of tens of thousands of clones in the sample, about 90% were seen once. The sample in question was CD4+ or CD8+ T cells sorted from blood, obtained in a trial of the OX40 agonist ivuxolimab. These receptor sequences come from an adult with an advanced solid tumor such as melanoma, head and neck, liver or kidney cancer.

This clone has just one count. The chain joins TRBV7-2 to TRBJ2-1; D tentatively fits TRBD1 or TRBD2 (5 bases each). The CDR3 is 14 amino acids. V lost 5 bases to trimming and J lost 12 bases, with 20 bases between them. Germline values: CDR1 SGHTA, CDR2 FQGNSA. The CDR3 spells CASSQGTSSQWQFF. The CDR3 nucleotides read TGTGCCAGCAGCCAAGGGACCTCCTCCCAATGGCAGTTCTTC.

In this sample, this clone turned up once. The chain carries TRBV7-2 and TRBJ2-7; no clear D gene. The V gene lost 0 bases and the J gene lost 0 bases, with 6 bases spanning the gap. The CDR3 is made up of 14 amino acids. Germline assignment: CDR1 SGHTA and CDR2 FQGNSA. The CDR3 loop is CASSLAARSYEQYF. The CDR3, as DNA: TGTGCCAGCAGCTTAGCCGCCCGCTCCTACGAGCAGTACTTC.

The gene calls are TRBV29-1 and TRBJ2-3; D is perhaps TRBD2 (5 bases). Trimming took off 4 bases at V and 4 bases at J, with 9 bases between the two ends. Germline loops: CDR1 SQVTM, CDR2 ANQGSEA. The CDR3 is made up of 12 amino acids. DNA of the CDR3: TGCAGCGTTGGTGGGAGCGCAGATACGCAGTATTTT. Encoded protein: CSVGGSADTQYF.

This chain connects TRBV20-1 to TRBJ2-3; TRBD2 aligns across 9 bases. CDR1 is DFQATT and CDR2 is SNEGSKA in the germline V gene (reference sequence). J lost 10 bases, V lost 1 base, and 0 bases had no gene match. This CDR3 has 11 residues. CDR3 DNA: TGCAGTGCTAGAGCTAGCGGGGCGCAGTATTTT. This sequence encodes CSARASGAQYF.

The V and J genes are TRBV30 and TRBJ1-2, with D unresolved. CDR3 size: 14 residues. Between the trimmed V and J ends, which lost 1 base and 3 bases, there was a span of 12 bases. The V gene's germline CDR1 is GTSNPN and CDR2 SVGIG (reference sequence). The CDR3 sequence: CAWSGKDGHYGYTF. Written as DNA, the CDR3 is TGTGCCTGGAGTGGTAAGGACGGTCACTATGGCTACACCTTC. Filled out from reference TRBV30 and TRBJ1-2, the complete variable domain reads SQTIHQWPATLVQPVGSPLSLECTVEGTSNPNLYWYRQAAGRGLQLLFYSVGIGQISSEVPQNLSASRPQDRQFILSSKKLLLSDSGFYLCAWSGKDGHYGYTFGSGTRLTVV.

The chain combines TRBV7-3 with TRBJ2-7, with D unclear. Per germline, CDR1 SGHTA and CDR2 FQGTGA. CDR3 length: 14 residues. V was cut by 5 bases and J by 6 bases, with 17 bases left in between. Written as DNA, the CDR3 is TGTGCCAGCAGCCCAGGACCCATCTCGGGCGAGCAGTACTTC. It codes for CASSPGPISGEQYF.

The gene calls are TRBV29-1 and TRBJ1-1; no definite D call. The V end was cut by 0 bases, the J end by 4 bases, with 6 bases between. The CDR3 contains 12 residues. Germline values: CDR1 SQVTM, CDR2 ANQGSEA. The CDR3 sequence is CSVEDPGTEAFF. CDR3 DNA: TGCAGCGTTGAAGATCCGGGCACTGAAGCTTTCTTT.

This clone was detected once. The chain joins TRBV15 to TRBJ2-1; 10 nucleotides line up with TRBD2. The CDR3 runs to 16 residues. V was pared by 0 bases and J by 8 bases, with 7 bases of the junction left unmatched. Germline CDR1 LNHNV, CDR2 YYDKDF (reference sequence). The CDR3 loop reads CATSRDRGLAGDEQFF. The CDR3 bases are TGTGCCACCAGCAGAGATAGGGGCCTAGCGGGAGATGAGCAGTTCTTC. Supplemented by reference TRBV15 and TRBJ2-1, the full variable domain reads DAMVIQNPRYQVTQFGKPVTLSCSQTLNHNVMYWYQQKSSQAPKLLFHYYDKDFNNEADTPDNFQSRRPNTSFCFLDIRSPGLGDTAMYLCATSRDRGLAGDEQFFGPGTRLTVL.

The CDR3 DNA reads TGCGCCAGCAGTCATCACGTGGGGACCCAGTACTTC. Amino acids: CASSHHVGTQYF. This rearrangement joins TRBV10-1 to TRBJ2-5; D ambiguous. The CDR3 covers 12 residues. Germline CDR1 reads WNHNN; CDR2 reads SYGVQD (reference sequence). The germline V and J ends were trimmed by 5 bases and 7 bases, with 11 bases remaining between them.

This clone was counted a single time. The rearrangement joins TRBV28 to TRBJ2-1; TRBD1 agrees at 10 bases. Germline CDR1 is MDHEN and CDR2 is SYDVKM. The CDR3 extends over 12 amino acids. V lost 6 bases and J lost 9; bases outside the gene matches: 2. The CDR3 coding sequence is TGTGCCAGCAGGACAGGGGGCGCTGAGCAGTTCTTC. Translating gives CASRTGGAEQFF.

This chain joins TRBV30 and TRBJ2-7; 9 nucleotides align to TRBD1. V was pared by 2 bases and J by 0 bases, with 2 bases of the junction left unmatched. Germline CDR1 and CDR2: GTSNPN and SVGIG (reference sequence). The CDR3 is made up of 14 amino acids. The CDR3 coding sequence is TGTGCCTGGAGTTCGGGACAGGGCTCCTACGAGCAGTACTTC. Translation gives CAWSSGQGSYEQYF.

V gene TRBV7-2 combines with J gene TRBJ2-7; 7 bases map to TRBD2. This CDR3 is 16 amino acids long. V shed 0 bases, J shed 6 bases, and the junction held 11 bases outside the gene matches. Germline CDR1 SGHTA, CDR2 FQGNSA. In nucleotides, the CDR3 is TGTGCCAGCAGCTTAGCCGGGGGGTTTGGGACCCTCGAGCAGTACTTC. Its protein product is CASSLAGGFGTLEQYF.

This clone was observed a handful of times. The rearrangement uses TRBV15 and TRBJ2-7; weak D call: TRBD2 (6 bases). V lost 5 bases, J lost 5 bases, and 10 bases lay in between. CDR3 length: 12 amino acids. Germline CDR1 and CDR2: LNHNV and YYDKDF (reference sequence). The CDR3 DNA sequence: TGTGCCACCAGCCAGACTAGTCACGAGCAGTACTTC. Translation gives CATSQTSHEQYF.

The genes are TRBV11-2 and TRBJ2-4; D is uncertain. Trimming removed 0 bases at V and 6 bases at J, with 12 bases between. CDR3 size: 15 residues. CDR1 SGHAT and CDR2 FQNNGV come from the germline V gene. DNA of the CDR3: TGTGCCAGCAGCTTAGATCCGGGTGAGCCAAACATTCAGTACTTC. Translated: CASSLDPGEPNIQYF.

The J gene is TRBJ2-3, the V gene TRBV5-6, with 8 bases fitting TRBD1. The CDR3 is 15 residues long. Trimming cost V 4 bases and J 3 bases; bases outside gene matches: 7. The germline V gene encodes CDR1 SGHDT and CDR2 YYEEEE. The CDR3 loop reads CASSPGQGATDTQYF. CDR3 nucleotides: TGTGCCAGCAGCCCCGGCCAGGGGGCTACAGATACGCAGTATTTT.

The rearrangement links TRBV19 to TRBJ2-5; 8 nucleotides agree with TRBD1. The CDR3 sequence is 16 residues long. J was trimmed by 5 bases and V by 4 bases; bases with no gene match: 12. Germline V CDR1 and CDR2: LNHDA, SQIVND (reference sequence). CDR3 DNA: TGTGCCAGTAGTAAATCATCCCAGGGGGCTCTGGAGACCCAGTACTTC. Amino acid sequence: CASSKSSQGALETQYF.

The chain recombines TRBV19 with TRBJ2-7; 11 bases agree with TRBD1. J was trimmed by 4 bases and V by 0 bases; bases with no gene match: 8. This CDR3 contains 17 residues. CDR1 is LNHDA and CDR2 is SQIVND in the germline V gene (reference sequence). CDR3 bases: TGTGCCAGTAGTATAGATCGCGGACAGGGGGCATCGTACGAGCAGTACTTC. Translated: CASSIDRGQGASYEQYF.

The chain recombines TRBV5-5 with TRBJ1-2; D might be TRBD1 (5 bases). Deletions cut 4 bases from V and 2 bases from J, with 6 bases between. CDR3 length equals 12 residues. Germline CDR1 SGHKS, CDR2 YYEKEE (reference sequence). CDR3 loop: CASSPGNYGYTF. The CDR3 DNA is TGTGCCAGCAGCCCAGGGAACTATGGCTACACCTTC.

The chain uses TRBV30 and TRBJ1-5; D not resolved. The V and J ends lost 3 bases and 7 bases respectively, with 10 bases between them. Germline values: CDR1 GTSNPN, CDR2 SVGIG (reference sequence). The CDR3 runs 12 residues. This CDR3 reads CAWSRSDQPQHF. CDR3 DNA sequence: TGTGCCTGGAGCAGGAGCGACCAGCCCCAGCATTTT. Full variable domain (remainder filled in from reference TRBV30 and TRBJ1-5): SQTIHQWPATLVQPVGSPLSLECTVEGTSNPNLYWYRQAAGRGLQLLFYSVGIGQISSEVPQNLSASRPQDRQFILSSKKLLLSDSGFYLCAWSRSDQPQHFGDGTRLSIL.

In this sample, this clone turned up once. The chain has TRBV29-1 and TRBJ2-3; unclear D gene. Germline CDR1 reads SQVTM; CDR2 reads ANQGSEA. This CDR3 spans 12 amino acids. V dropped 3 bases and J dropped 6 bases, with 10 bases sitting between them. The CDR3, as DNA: TGCAGCGTTGATAGGGCGGTGGATACGCAGTATTTT. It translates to CSVDRAVDTQYF.

The CDR3 coding sequence is TGTGCCAGCAGCTTAGTGACGGACAATGAGCAGTTCTTC. Translation: CASSLVTDNEQFF. The chain joins TRBV7-6 to TRBJ2-1; the D is unclear. The CDR3 length is 13 residues. Germline V CDR1 and CDR2: SGHVS, FNYEAQ. V was trimmed by 1 base and J by 5 bases, leaving 6 bases between them.

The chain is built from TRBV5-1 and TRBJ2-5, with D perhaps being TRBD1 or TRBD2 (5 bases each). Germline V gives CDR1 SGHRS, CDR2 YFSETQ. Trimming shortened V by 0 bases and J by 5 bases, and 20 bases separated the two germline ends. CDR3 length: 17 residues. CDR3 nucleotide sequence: TGCGCCAGCAGCTTGGGGACCCGGGACCTCGGGTGGGAGACCCAGTACTTC. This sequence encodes CASSLGTRDLGWETQYF. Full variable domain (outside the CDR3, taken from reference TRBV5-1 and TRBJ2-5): KAGVTQTPRYLIKTRGQQVTLSCSPISGHRSVSWYQQTPGQGLQFLFEYFSETQRNKGNFPGRFSGRQFSNSRSEMNVSTLELGDSALYLCASSLGTRDLGWETQYFGPGTRLLVL.

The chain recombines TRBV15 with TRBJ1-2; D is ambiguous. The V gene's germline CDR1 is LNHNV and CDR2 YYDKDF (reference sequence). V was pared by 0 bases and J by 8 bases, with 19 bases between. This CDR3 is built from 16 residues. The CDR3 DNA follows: TGTGCCACCAGCAGAGAACTGGGTGGGGTCGGTCGGGGCTACACCTTC. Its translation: CATSRELGGVGRGYTF.

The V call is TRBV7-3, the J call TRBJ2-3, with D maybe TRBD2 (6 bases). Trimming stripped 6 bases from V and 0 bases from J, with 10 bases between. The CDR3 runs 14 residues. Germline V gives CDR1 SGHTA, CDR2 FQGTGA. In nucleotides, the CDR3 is TGTGCCAGCAGTCGTGGACTAAGCACAGATACGCAGTATTTT. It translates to CASSRGLSTDTQYF. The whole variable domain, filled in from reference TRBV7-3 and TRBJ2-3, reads GAGVSQTPSNKVTEKGKYVELRCDPISGHTALYWYRQSLGQGPEFLIYFQGTGAADDSGLPNDRFFAVRPEGSVSTLKIQRTERGDSAVYLCASSRGLSTDTQYFGPGTRLTVL.

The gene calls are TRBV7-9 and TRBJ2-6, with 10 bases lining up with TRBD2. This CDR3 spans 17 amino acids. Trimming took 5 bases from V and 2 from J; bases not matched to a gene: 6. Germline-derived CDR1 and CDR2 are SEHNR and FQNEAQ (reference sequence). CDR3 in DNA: TGTGCCAGCAGCCCCGTACTAGCGGGAACTGGGGCCAACGTCCTGACTTTC. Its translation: CASSPVLAGTGANVLTF.

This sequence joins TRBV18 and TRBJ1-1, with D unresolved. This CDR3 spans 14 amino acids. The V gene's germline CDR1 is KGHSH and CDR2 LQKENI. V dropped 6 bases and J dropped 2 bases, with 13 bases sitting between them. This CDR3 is CASSQAPDNTEAFF. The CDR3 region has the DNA TGTGCCAGCTCTCAAGCCCCGGACAACACTGAAGCTTTCTTT.

CDR3: CASSPFRENTGELFF. The CDR3 nucleotides are TGTGCCAGCTCACCATTTCGGGAAAACACCGGGGAGCTGTTTTTT. The rearrangement uses TRBV18 and TRBJ2-2; D possibly corresponds to TRBD2 (5 bases). Trimming pared 2 bases from V and 2 bases from J, leaving 9 bases between. The CDR3 contains 15 residues. Looked up from germline, CDR1 is KGHSH and CDR2 is LQKENI. Full variable domain (missing parts from reference TRBV18 and TRBJ2-2): NAGVMQNPRHLVRRRGQEARLRCSPMKGHSHVYWYRQLPEEGLKFMVYLQKENIIDESGMPKERFSAEFPKEGPSILRIQQVVRGDSAAYFCASSPFRENTGELFFGEGSRLTVL.

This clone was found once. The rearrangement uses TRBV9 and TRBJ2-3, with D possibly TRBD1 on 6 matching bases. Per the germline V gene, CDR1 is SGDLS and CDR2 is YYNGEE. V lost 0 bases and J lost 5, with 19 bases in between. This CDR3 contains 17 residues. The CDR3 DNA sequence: TGTGCCAGCAGCGTAGGGGTTGGGGGCGCGTTTGGAGATACGCAGTATTTT. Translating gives CASSVGVGGAFGDTQYF.

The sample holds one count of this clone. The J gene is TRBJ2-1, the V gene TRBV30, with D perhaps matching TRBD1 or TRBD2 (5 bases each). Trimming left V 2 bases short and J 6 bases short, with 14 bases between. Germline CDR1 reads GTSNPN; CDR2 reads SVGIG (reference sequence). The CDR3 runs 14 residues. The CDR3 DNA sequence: TGTGCCTGGAGTCTTATTTTTGGGGGCAATGAGCAGTTCTTC. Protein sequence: CAWSLIFGGNEQFF. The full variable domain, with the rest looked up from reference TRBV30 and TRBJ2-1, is SQTIHQWPATLVQPVGSPLSLECTVEGTSNPNLYWYRQAAGRGLQLLFYSVGIGQISSEVPQNLSASRPQDRQFILSSKKLLLSDSGFYLCAWSLIFGGNEQFFGPGTRLTVL.

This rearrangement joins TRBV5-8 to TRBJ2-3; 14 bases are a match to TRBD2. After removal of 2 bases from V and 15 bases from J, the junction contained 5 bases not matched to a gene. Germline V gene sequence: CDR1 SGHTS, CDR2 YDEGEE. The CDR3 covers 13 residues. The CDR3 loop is CASSLGTSGSTYF. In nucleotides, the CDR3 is TGTGCCAGCAGCTTAGGGACTAGCGGGAGCACTTATTTT.

DNA of the CDR3: TGTGCCAGCAGCCAGGCACGAAGGGGGGAGCTGTTTTTT. Protein sequence: CASSQARRGELFF. This chain connects TRBV14 to TRBJ2-2; D is unclear. CDR1 is SGHDN, CDR2 FVKESK, per germline. The CDR3 has 13 amino acids. V was pared by 3 bases and J by 8 bases, with 10 bases between. The full variable domain, rest sourced from reference TRBV14 and TRBJ2-2, is EAGVTQFPSHSVIEKGQTVTLRCDPISGHDNLYWYRRVMGKEIKFLLHFVKESKQDESGMPNNRFLAERTGGTYSTLKVQPAELEDSGVYFCASSQARRGELFFGEGSRLTVL.